These T cell receptor beta chains were read from a single sample in a study of blood T cell repertoires in COVID-19. Assay used: immunoSEQ multiplex PCR; TCRdb lists only in-frame clones, some missing. The repertoire holds over 120,000 clones, with about four fifths as singletons. Sequencing used peripheral blood. These receptors were collected from a human donor in a cohort sampled during active COVID-19. Both conserved end residues are part of each CDR3. A D gene is named only where the DNA matches it firmly. Only part of the rows carry a size: once, few, many, or a class if the clone is expanded.

clone size | D gene | J gene | V gene | CDR3 DNA | CDR3 protein
NA | TRBD2 | TRBJ2-1 | TRBV28 | TGTGCCAGCAGTCCCGTCCGGGGGGGCTCCTACAATGAGCAGTTCTTC | CASSPVRGGSYNEQFF
NA | NA | TRBJ1-5 | TRBV10-3 | TGTGCCATCTCCCAGGAGGATCAGCCCCAGCATTTT | CAISQEDQPQHF
NA | NA | TRBJ1-4 | TRBV11-2 | TGTGCCAGCAGCCCGACAGGATCAAGAGAAAAACTGTTTTTT | CASSPTGSREKLFF
NA | TRBD1 | TRBJ2-2 | TRBV6-1 | TGTGCCAGCAGTGTGCTAGGACAGGGAAACACCGGGGAGCTGTTTTTT | CASSVLGQGNTGELFF
once | NA | TRBJ1-1 | TRBV5-1 | TGCGCCAGCAGCTACCAGGGTGGGGCCACTGAAGCTTTCTTT | CASSYQGGATEAFF
NA | TRBD1 | TRBJ2-1 | TRBV6-5 | TGTGCCAGCAGCCGGACAGGCACGGCCCTCAATGAGCAGTTCTTC | CASSRTGTALNEQFF
once | NA | TRBJ1-4 | TRBV9 | TGTGCCAGCAGCGCTCCCGACCAGACAGGCGGGAAACTGTTTTTT | CASSAPDQTGGKLFF
NA | TRBD1 | TRBJ1-1 | TRBV5-1 | TGCGCCAGCAGTCTTTCTGTCGACAGGGCCCGAGGAGCTTTCTTT | CASSLSVDRARGAFF
NA | NA | TRBJ2-2 | TRBV5-6 | TGTGCCAGCAGCTGGCAGTCCGGGGAGCTGTTTTTT | CASSWQSGELFF
NA | NA | TRBJ2-3 | TRBV7-9 | TGTGCCAGCAGCACCAGGGTTAGCACAGATACGCAGTATTTT | CASSTRVSTDTQYF
NA | TRBD1 | TRBJ2-7 | TRBV19 | TGTGCCAGTAGTATAGATCGGGACAGGTACGAGCAGTACTTC | CASSIDRDRYEQYF
once | TRBD1 | TRBJ1-1 | TRBV4-1 | TGCGCCAGCAGCCAATCCGACAGGGGAAGGACTGAAGCTTTCTTT | CASSQSDRGRTEAFF
NA | TRBD2 | TRBJ2-1 | TRBV6-5 | TGTGCCAGCAGCGATAGCGGGAGGGACTACAATGAGCAGTTCTTC | CASSDSGRDYNEQFF
NA | NA | TRBJ1-5 | TRBV27 | TGTGCCAGCAGTTTGGGGGCCAATCAGCCCCAGCATTTT | CASSLGANQPQHF
NA | NA | TRBJ2-2 | TRBV5-1 | TGCGCCAGCAGCTTCGATAGTTTGAACACCGGGGAGCTGTTTTTT | CASSFDSLNTGELFF
few | NA | TRBJ1-5 | TRBV7-9 | TGTGCCAGCAGCCCACAGGGTCAGCCCCAGCATTTT | CASSPQGQPQHF
few | NA | TRBJ1-6 | TRBV6-1 | TGTGCCAGCAGTGAAACCAAGGCAGGCCTAAGAAATTCACCCCTCCACTTT | CASSETKAGLRNSPLHF
NA | TRBD2 | TRBJ2-3 | TRBV4-2 | TGTGCCAGCAGCCAAGATCTTGCGGGAGGGAGCACAGATGCGCAGTATTTT | CASSQDLAGGSTDAQYF
NA | TRBD1 | TRBJ2-5 | TRBV7-9 | TGTGCCAGCAGCTTAGCGATCCGGGACAGGGAAGAGACCCAGTACTTC | CASSLAIRDREETQYF
NA | TRBD1 | TRBJ2-1 | TRBV6-5 | TGTGCCAGCAGTTACTCGGGACAGGGAAACAATGAGCAGTTCTTC | CASSYSGQGNNEQFF
NA | NA | TRBJ2-7 | TRBV7-6 | TGTGCCAGCAGCCCAGGGGTCCGTGGATACGAGCAGTACTTC | CASSPGVRGYEQYF
NA | NA | TRBJ2-5 | TRBV4-1 | TGCGCCAGCAGTGGAGGGGGGGGAGAGACCCAGTACTTC | CASSGGGGETQYF
NA | TRBD2 | TRBJ2-3 | TRBV7-8 | TGTGCCAGCAGCTTAGTGGGCGGGAGGGCCACAGATACGCAGTATTTT | CASSLVGGRATDTQYF
NA | TRBD2 | TRBJ2-2 | TRBV6-6 | TGTGCCAGCAGGGTCACTAGCGGGGGGAACACCGGGGAGCTGTTTTTT | CASRVTSGGNTGELFF
once | NA | TRBJ1-1 | TRBV5-1 | TGCGCCAGCAGCTTGAATCAGGGGAACACTGAAGCTTTCTTT | CASSLNQGNTEAFF
NA | TRBD2 | TRBJ2-1 | TRBV5-5 | TGTGCCAGCGGAGACCGGGGGGGCTCCTACAATGAGCAGTTCTTC | CASGDRGGSYNEQFF
NA | TRBD2 | TRBJ2-1 | TRBV11-2 | TGTGCCAGCAGCAGGTGGGGGACTAGGTCCTACAATGAGCAGTTCTTC | CASSRWGTRSYNEQFF
NA | TRBD2 | TRBJ2-5 | TRBV11-2 | TGTGCCAGCAGCGTAACTAGCGGGAGGGGGGAAGAGACCCAGTACTTC | CASSVTSGRGEETQYF
NA | NA | TRBJ2-1 | TRBV6-2/TRBV6-3 | TGTGCCAGCAGTTCAACGGACTCGCCCGGGAATGAGCAGTTCTTC | CASSSTDSPGNEQFF
NA | NA | TRBJ2-2 | TRBV19 | TGTGCCAGTACCCCCCAGGGGCCGGGCACCGGGGAGCTGTTTTTT | CASTPQGPGTGELFF
NA | NA | TRBJ2-5 | TRBV4-2 | TGTGCCAGCAGCCAAGAGTTTCGTGGTAGCTTAGAGACCCAGTACTTC | CASSQEFRGSLETQYF
NA | TRBD2 | TRBJ2-7 | TRBV4-2 | TGTGCCAGCAGCCAAGTGGTGCTAGCGGGCCCCTACGAGCAGTACTTC | CASSQVVLAGPYEQYF
NA | NA | TRBJ1-3 | TRBV21-1 | TGTGCCAGCAGCAGGGGGGTTGAGGTAATCTCCGGAAACACCATATATTTT | CASSRGVEVISGNTIYF
NA | NA | TRBJ1-2 | TRBV5-1 | TGCGCCAGCAGCCCCGTGAATCGGGGGGCCTATGGCTACACCTTC | CASSPVNRGAYGYTF
NA | TRBD2 | TRBJ2-5 | TRBV11-1 | TGTGCCAGCAGCTTAAGGCTAGCGGGGGAAGAGACCCAGTACTTC | CASSLRLAGEETQYF
NA | NA | TRBJ1-5 | TRBV19 | TGTGCCGGTAGCTGGGAGGATCAGCCCCAGCATTTT | CAGSWEDQPQHF
once | TRBD2 | TRBJ2-1 | TRBV5-8 | TGTGCCAGCAGCTACTCCTACGGACTAGCGGGAGCATCCTACAATGAGCAGTTCTTC | CASSYSYGLAGASYNEQFF
NA | NA | TRBJ2-5 | TRBV30 | TGTGCCTGGAGTTTACAGGGTGAGACCCAGTACTTC | CAWSLQGETQYF
NA | NA | TRBJ1-3 | TRBV28 | TGTGCCAGCAGTTTAACAGGTACCTCTGGAAACACCATATATTTT | CASSLTGTSGNTIYF
NA | NA | TRBJ2-3 | TRBV9 | TGTGCCAGCAGCGTAGGGGGAGGATTGCAGACCACAGATACGCAGTATTTT | CASSVGGGLQTTDTQYF
NA | NA | TRBJ2-5 | TRBV9 | TGTGCCAGCAGCGTAGTAGCAGGGGCTGAGACCCAGTACTTC | CASSVVAGAETQYF
few | NA | TRBJ2-3 | TRBV10-2 | TGCGCCAGCAGTGAGCTACCCGGGGGCACAGATACGCAGTATTTT | CASSELPGGTDTQYF
NA | TRBD2 | TRBJ2-1 | TRBV11-3 | TGTGCCAGCAGCGCAGGGACTAGCGGGATGAGCTCCTACAATGAGCAGTTCTTC | CASSAGTSGMSSYNEQFF
NA | NA | TRBJ2-5 | TRBV6-2/TRBV6-3 | TGTGCCAGCAGTTATGACCTAGGAGGGGAGACCCAGTACTTC | CASSYDLGGETQYF
NA | NA | TRBJ2-7 | TRBV7-3 | TGTGCCAGCAGCCCCTCGGGTCTTATAAACGAGCAGTACTTC | CASSPSGLINEQYF
NA | NA | TRBJ1-4 | TRBV7-3 | TGTGCCAGCAGCTTAAACCCAGGCGAAAAACTGTTTTTT | CASSLNPGEKLFF
NA | NA | TRBJ1-5 | TRBV23-1 | TGCGCCAGCAGTCAGCCTAGTGGGGGGGGGCGAGCCAATCAGCCCCAGCATTTT | CASSQPSGGGRANQPQHF
NA | NA | TRBJ2-5 | TRBV3-1/TRBV3-2 | TGTGCCAGCAGCCCCTTGAATAGCCAAGAGACCCAGTACTTC | CASSPLNSQETQYF
NA | NA | TRBJ1-3 | TRBV9 | TGTGCCAGCAGCCATCCGCACCAGGATACAATTACAAACACCATATATTTT | CASSHPHQDTITNTIYF
once | NA | TRBJ2-3 | TRBV5-1 | TGCGCCAGCAGCTTCGAAGGGGGAGATACGCAGTATTTT | CASSFEGGDTQYF
NA | NA | TRBJ1-1 | TRBV11-1 | TGTGCCAGCAGTACCGACAGGACGAACACTGAAGCTTTCTTT | CASSTDRTNTEAFF
NA | NA | TRBJ1-2 | TRBV6-5 | TGTGCCAGCCGCCTCCCCCCAGGTGCAACCTCAGGCTACACCTTC | CASRLPPGATSGYTF
few | NA | TRBJ1-4 | TRBV3-1/TRBV3-2 | TGTGCCAGCAGCCCAAGGGGAATTCCCGGTGAAAAACTGTTTTTT | CASSPRGIPGEKLFF